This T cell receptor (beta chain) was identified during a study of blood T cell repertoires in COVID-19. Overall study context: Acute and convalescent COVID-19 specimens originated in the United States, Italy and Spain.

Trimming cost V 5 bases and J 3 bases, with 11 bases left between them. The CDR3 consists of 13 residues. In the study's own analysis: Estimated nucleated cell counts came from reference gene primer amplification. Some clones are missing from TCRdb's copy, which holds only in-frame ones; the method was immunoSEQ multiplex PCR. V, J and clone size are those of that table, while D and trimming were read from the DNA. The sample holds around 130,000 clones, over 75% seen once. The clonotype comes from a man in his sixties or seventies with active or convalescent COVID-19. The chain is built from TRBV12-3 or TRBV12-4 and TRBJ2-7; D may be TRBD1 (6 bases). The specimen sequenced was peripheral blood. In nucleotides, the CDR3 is TGTGCCAGCAGTAGGACAGTGGTCTACGAGCAGTACTTC. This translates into CASSRTVVYEQYF.